One sample yielded the 4 T cell receptor beta chains listed below, sequenced in a study of beta chain features in type 1 diabetes. Study results and limitations: When Type 1 diabetes patients were examined, their TCRB CDR3s proved moderately but significantly shorter in all four CD4+ subsets.

The antigens of these receptors remain unknown. The isolated RNA, all of it, was reverse transcribed, so expressed TCRB transcripts were what got sequenced. The assay was immunoSEQ multiplex PCR, and TCRdb's table has in-frame clones only and misses some. The table includes about 230,000 clones, 16% detected once. Sequencing used naive CD4+ T cells from blood. These receptors all come from a man aged 25-45 years with type 1 diabetes.

The chain carries TRBV4-3 and TRBJ2-1; no firm D call. V was clipped by 3 bases and J by 7 bases, with 13 bases between them. From germline, CDR1 is LGHNA and CDR2 YSLEER. This CDR3 region has 14 residues. The CDR3 reads CASSQGSPGNEQFF. CDR3 sequence (DNA): TGCGCCAGCAGCCAGGGGTCCCCCGGGAATGAGCAGTTCTTC.

The chain carries TRBV27 and TRBJ2-7; TRBD1 matches 7 bases. This CDR3 comprises 13 residues. Germline loops: CDR1 MNHEY, CDR2 SMNVEV (reference sequence). J was trimmed by 1 base and V by 5 bases; bases with no gene match: 2. The CDR3 spells CASSLRGSYEQYF. In DNA, the CDR3 is TGTGCCAGCAGTCTCAGGGGGTCCTACGAGCAGTACTTC.

This chain links TRBV14 with TRBJ2-6, with D unresolved. The CDR3 covers 15 residues. CDR1 is SGHDN, CDR2 FVKESK, per germline. Trimming pared 3 bases from V and 0 bases from J, leaving 6 bases between. The CDR3 DNA follows: TGTGCCAGCAGCCAGAGAGCCTCTGGGGCCAACGTCCTGACTTTC. Amino acid sequence: CASSQRASGANVLTF.

This clone was picked up a small number of times. Other DNA sequences in this specimen translate into the identical CDR3. This chain uses TRBV29-1 with TRBJ2-7; perhaps TRBD1 as D (7 bases). The CDR3 loop spans 11 amino acids. The germline gives CDR1 SQVTM, CDR2 ANQGSEA. The V and J ends lost 3 bases and 5 bases respectively, with 8 bases between them. As DNA, the CDR3 is TGCAGCGTTGACAGGGGGGACGAGCAGTACTTC. This codes for CSVDRGDEQYF.